These 21 T cell receptor beta chains were sequenced from one sample in a study of blood T cell repertoires in COVID-19 (dated by TCRdb to about 2020). The library was obtained by the immunoSEQ multiplex PCR assay. TCRdb took over this immuneACCESS table, retaining in-frame rearrangements with V and J assigned. Such tables are incomplete; in checked studies, under half of the missing clones stem from an unresolved V gene, and the remainder is unexplained. The table for this sample lists over 75,000 clones; over 80% of them were counted only once. Of the sample, roughly a third is held by the ten largest clones. The specimen was peripheral blood. The receptors come from a woman of 80 years or more with active or convalescent COVID-19.

The J gene is TRBJ1-2, the V gene TRBV7-2; no reliable D call. V dropped 1 base and J dropped 8 bases, with 11 bases sitting between them. Germline CDR1 SGHTA, CDR2 FQGNSA. The CDR3 extends over 13 amino acids. The CDR3 loop is CASSLGALRGYTF. The CDR3 DNA reads as TGTGCCAGCAGCTTAGGGGCCTTAAGAGGCTACACCTTC.

The chain is built from TRBV4-1 and TRBJ1-2, with 9 bases identical to TRBD1. The germline gives CDR1 MGHRA, CDR2 YSYEKL. The CDR3 is 15 residues long. Unmatched junction bases numbered 8, after V lost 1 base and J lost 8 bases. The CDR3 protein is CASSQASQGAPGYTF. The CDR3 nucleotides read TGCGCCAGCAGCCAAGCGTCACAGGGGGCGCCAGGCTACACCTTC.

V gene TRBV4-1 combines with J gene TRBJ2-4, with a possible D match to TRBD2 (6 bases). The ends were cut back, 1 base at V and 7 bases at J, with 14 bases in the middle. The CDR3 spans 15 residues. CDR1 and CDR2 from the germline V gene are MGHRA and YSYEKL. The CDR3 DNA reads TGCGCCAGCAGCCAAGTTAGGACGGAGGGGAACATTCAGTACTTC. Its translation is CASSQVRTEGNIQYF.

The chain couples TRBV11-2 to TRBJ1-6; 9 nucleotides line up with TRBD1. There are 16 residues in the CDR3. Germline V CDR1 and CDR2: SGHAT, FQNNGV. The V gene end was trimmed by 5 bases and the J gene end by 10 bases; junction bases not matched to a gene: 12. The CDR3 DNA sequence: TGTGCCAGCAGCCCAAGTGGGACAGGGCTTTTATCACCCCTCCACTTT. This codes for CASSPSGTGLLSPLHF.

The J gene is TRBJ1-6, the V gene TRBV7-9, with D hard to call. CDR3 size: 13 residues. Germline CDR1 is SEHNR and CDR2 is FQNEAQ (reference sequence). V was pared by 7 bases and J by 7 bases, with 11 bases between. The DNA for the CDR3 is TGTGCCAGCACCCAGGATGTCAATTCACCCCTCCACTTT. Protein: CASTQDVNSPLHF.

The chain combines TRBV24-1 with TRBJ2-1; TRBD2 might be the D (7 bases). Germline CDR1 is KGHDR and CDR2 is SFDVKD. Deletions cut 2 bases from V and 4 bases from J, with 14 bases between. The CDR3 consists of 16 residues. This CDR3 reads CATSDSRGGQYNEQFF. DNA of the CDR3: TGTGCCACCAGTGATTCGCGCGGGGGCCAGTACAATGAGCAGTTCTTC.

The gene calls are TRBV29-1 and TRBJ2-3; D is perhaps TRBD2 (5 bases). The V gene lost 4 bases and the J gene lost 6 bases, with 11 bases spanning the gap. Looked up from germline, CDR1 is SQVTM and CDR2 is ANQGSEA. This CDR3 is 12 amino acids long. CDR3: CSVAGVGDTQYF. Here the CDR3 DNA reads TGCAGCGTTGCCGGGGTAGGGGATACGCAGTATTTT.

This chain links TRBV5-1 with TRBJ2-5, with 12 bases identical to TRBD2. V was clipped by 3 bases and J by 3 bases; unmatched bases: 9. Germline lookup yields CDR1 SGHRS and CDR2 YFSETQ. The CDR3 sequence is 17 residues long. The CDR3, as DNA: TGCGCCAGCAGCTCCCTGACTAGCGGGGGACCTAAAGAGACCCAGTACTTC. It specifies CASSSLTSGGPKETQYF.

The rearrangement uses TRBV5-1 and TRBJ1-3, with 9 bases lining up with TRBD1. V shed 0 bases, J shed 1 base, and the junction held 2 bases outside the gene matches. This CDR3 has 16 amino acids. Germline V gene sequence: CDR1 SGHRS, CDR2 YFSETQ. The CDR3 DNA reads TGCGCCAGCAGCTTGGAGGGACAGGGTTCTGGAAACACCATATATTTT. Translation: CASSLEGQGSGNTIYF.

The rearrangement uses TRBV19 and TRBJ1-1; possible D gene TRBD1, 6 bases. Germline assignment: CDR1 LNHDA and CDR2 SQIVND (reference sequence). The CDR3 covers 17 residues. The V end was cut by 1 base, the J end by 5 bases, with 20 bases between. CDR3 amino acids: CASSIGSGTPLWTEAFF. The CDR3 nucleotides read TGTGCCAGTAGTATAGGTAGCGGGACACCTCTGTGGACTGAAGCTTTCTTT.

The rearrangement uses TRBV6-6 and TRBJ1-6; unclear D gene. The ends were cut back, 8 bases at V and 5 bases at J, with 16 bases in the middle. The CDR3 loop spans 15 amino acids. Germline V gene lookup returns CDR1 MNHNY and CDR2 SVGAGI (reference sequence). The CDR3 loop reads CASALLGDHNSPLHF. The CDR3 region has the DNA TGTGCCAGCGCCCTCCTAGGCGACCATAATTCACCCCTCCACTTT.

The chain combines TRBV11-3 with TRBJ1-1; 7 positions match TRBD1. CDR1 and CDR2 from the germline V gene are SGHNT and YENEEA. The CDR3 length is 15 residues. After removal of 5 bases from V and 3 bases from J, the junction contained 9 bases not matched to a gene. In nucleotides, the CDR3 is TGTGCCAGCAGCCCCTCGACAGGGTTGCACACTGAAGCTTTCTTT. Translation: CASSPSTGLHTEAFF.

Only one count was recorded for this clone. V usage is TRBV6-7 and J usage is TRBJ2-7; a weak D match, TRBD1 (5 bases). TRBV6-7 is designated an ORF whose function remains uncertain. The CDR3 loop spans 15 amino acids. Trimming pared 6 bases from V and 4 bases from J, leaving 19 bases between. This CDR3 reads CASSLSPGNSYEQYF. For the CDR3, the DNA is TGTGCCAGCAGCCTCTCCCCAGGGAACTCTTACGAGCAGTACTTC.

This sequence joins TRBV2 and TRBJ2-1; 11 bases are a match to TRBD2. The germline V gene encodes CDR1 SNHLY and CDR2 FYNNEI. Losses at the gene ends were 4 bases for V and 9 bases for J; bases not matched to a gene: 5. The CDR3 spans 14 residues. CDR3 coding DNA: TGTGCCAGCAGTGCTCTAGCGGGAGGTGCTGAGCAGTTCTTC. Its protein is CASSALAGGAEQFF.

This clone was seen only once. The chain is built from TRBV19 and TRBJ1-6; TRBD1 matches 9 bases. The CDR3 spans 16 residues. CDR1 is LNHDA, CDR2 SQIVND, per germline (reference sequence). After removal of 1 base from V and 9 bases from J, the junction contained 7 bases not matched to a gene. CDR3 in amino acids: CASSIGDRAAPSPLHF. The CDR3 coding sequence is TGTGCCAGTAGTATAGGGGACAGGGCCGCCCCTTCACCCCTCCACTTT.

For the CDR3, the DNA is TGTGCCAGCAGCGATAGGACAGGACCGGACTACGAGCAGTACTTC. Translated, it gives CASSDRTGPDYEQYF. V gene TRBV7-2 combines with J gene TRBJ2-7; 7 bases are a match to TRBD1. V lost 5 bases and J lost 3; bases outside the gene matches: 10. This CDR3 comprises 15 residues. The germline V gene has CDR1 SGHTA and CDR2 FQGNSA.

The chain recombines TRBV5-1 with TRBJ2-3; 13 bases match TRBD2. This CDR3 is 16 amino acids long. Trimming at V came to 4 bases and at J to 2 bases, leaving 4 bases not matched to a gene. Germline V gene sequence: CDR1 SGHRS, CDR2 YFSETQ. CDR3 sequence: CASSLGLAGATDTQYF. The CDR3 bases are TGCGCCAGCAGCCTCGGACTAGCGGGAGCCACAGATACGCAGTATTTT. Supplemented by reference TRBV5-1 and TRBJ2-3, the full variable domain reads KAGVTQTPRYLIKTRGQQVTLSCSPISGHRSVSWYQQTPGQGLQFLFEYFSETQRNKGNFPGRFSGRQFSNSRSEMNVSTLELGDSALYLCASSLGLAGATDTQYFGPGTRLTVL.

The chain employs TRBV2 and TRBJ2-7; a possible D gene is TRBD2 (5 bases). The V gene's germline CDR1 is SNHLY and CDR2 FYNNEI. Trimming removed 3 bases from V and 3 bases from J, with 12 bases in between. This CDR3 has 14 residues. The CDR3 nucleotides read TGTGCCAGCAGTGAGGGCCTAGGAGGCTACGAGCAGTACTTC. Amino acid sequence: CASSEGLGGYEQYF.

The chain combines TRBV6-5 with TRBJ1-3; a weak D match, TRBD1 (5 bases). Germline values: CDR1 MNHEY, CDR2 SVGAGI. The V and J ends lost 4 bases and 2 bases respectively, with 12 bases between them. The CDR3 loop spans 15 amino acids. CDR3 nucleotides: TGTGCCAGCAGTTCGGCGGGGGGAGCTGGAAACACCATATATTTT. Protein product: CASSSAGGAGNTIYF.

The CDR3 DNA reads TGCGCCAGCAGCTGGGGTTGGGGCAGGGACACCACCGGGGAGCTGTTTTTT. Its translation: CASSWGWGRDTTGELFF. V usage is TRBV5-1 and J usage is TRBJ2-2; TRBD1 is a possible D gene (6 bases). Germline CDR1 is SGHRS and CDR2 is YFSETQ. There are 17 residues in the CDR3. Trimming removed 3 bases at V and 4 bases at J, with 19 bases between.

This clone was observed a single time. Here the CDR3 DNA reads TGCGCCAGCAGCTTGCGAACTAGCGGGGACAATGAGCAGTTCTTC. This gives the protein CASSLRTSGDNEQFF. This chain connects TRBV5-1 to TRBJ2-1; 10 bases map to TRBD2. V shed 1 base and J 5 bases; nucleotides not matched to a gene: 3. Germline V gene lookup returns CDR1 SGHRS and CDR2 YFSETQ. CDR3 size: 15 residues.